In this sample, the clone carrying this T cell receptor (beta chain) turned up many times. As yet, its antigen is unknown. This record belongs to a study of regulatory T cells in long-lasting Graves disease. Assembly of TCR beta libraries relied on iRepertoire HTBI primers together with Arm-PCR of CDR3 regions. MiXCR was run by TCRdb on the multiplex PCR reads, yielding one entry per CDR3 protein. Of about 320,000 distinct CDR3 sequences listed, 15% to 20% are singletons. Study-wide results and limits: New patients shared about a thousand public clonotypes, fewer than the approximately 3,000 shared by persistent patients. Sampling was limited to peripheral blood rather than thyroid tissue.

Described time point: newly diagnosed GD, antithyroid drugs for less than 3 months. Extracted RNA from PBMCs served as the source of the TCR library. This sequence was found in a female donor with Graves disease. The sample was peripheral blood mononuclear cells (PBMCs), taken at new diagnosis, from a patient treated with antithyroid drugs.

The CDR3 region has the DNA TGTGCCAGCAGTTTTTTCGGTACCTCTTACGAGCAGTACTTC. Translated, it gives CASSFFGTSYEQYF. The V and J genes are TRBV28 and TRBJ2-7; D not resolved. V was cut by 3 bases and J by 4 bases, with 13 bases left in between. The CDR3 totals 14 residues. CDR1 is MDHEN, CDR2 SYDVKM, per germline.